This T cell receptor (beta chain) was obtained from a study of T cell repertoires in cytomegalovirus infection. Whole-study context: Peptides in the study included HLA-C-restricted and HLA-B-restricted CMV epitopes. Shared public TCR beta signatures pointed to both CMV infection and a matching HLA type.

Germline loops: CDR1 SGHVS, CDR2 FQNEAQ. V dropped 4 bases and J dropped 1 base, with 10 bases sitting between them. The CDR3 contains 14 residues. This clonotype was found a few times. Its matching antigen is unknown. Findings and limits, study-wide: It was HLA-C-restricted CMV-specific TCR beta clonotypes that dominated the response ex vivo. Identification of carriers of CMV plus the relevant HLA was performed using cumulative public TCR beta family frequency.

TCRdb re-called the reads through MiXCR, storing one row per CDR3 protein. The sample comprises about a million distinct CDR3 sequences, roughly 30% of which are singletons, and 13% rests with the top ten. The TCR was taken from a human donor in good health (CMV status not recorded). Some clones in this sample may be carry-over from other donors' samples. Sequencing used cultured CD8+ T cells from PBMCs, obtained from culture after CMV antigen stimulation. V is TRBV7-8 and J is TRBJ1-1, with D perhaps matching TRBD1 (6 bases). In DNA form, the CDR3 reads TGTGCCAGCAGCTGGACCAGGGGGAACACTGAAGCTTTCTTT. Protein sequence: CASSWTRGNTEAFF.